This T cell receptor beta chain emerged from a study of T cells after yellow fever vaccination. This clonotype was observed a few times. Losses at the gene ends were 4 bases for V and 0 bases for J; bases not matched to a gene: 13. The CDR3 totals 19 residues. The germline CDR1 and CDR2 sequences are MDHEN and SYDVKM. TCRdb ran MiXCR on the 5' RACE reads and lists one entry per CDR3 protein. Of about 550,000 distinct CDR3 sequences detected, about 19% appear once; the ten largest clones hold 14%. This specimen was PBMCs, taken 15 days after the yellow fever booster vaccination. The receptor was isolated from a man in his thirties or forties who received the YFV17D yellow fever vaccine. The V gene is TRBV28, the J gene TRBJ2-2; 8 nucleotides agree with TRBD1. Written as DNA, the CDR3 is TGTGCCAGCAGTTCCCCGGGCCGGGACAGGATTTCGAACACCGGGGAGCTGTTTTTT. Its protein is CASSSPGRDRISNTGELFF. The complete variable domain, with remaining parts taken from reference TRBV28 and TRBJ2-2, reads DVKVTQSSRYLVKRTGEKVFLECVQDMDHENMFWYRQDPGLGLRLIYFSYDVKMKEKGDIPEGYSVSREKKERFSLILESASTNQTSMYLCASSSPGRDRISNTGELFFGEGSRLTVL.